The TCR beta chain described here comes from a study of blood T cell repertoires in COVID-19. Across the study: From the United States, Italy and Spain came samples of acute and convalescent COVID-19. The cDNA or gDNA used as material had been derived from T cells, B-cell-depleted T cells, or PBMCs.

The CDR3 runs 14 residues. V lost 1 base, J lost 9 bases, and 15 bases lay in between. The germline gives CDR1 LGHDT, CDR2 YNNKEL (reference sequence). Authors' analysis steps: Reference gene primer amplification in the assay estimated nucleated cell counts. The protocol was immunoSEQ multiplex PCR, while the TCRdb copy is restricted to in-frame clones and leaves out a portion. V, J and clone size are taken as reported in that table, and D and trimming were inferred from the DNA itself. The table records about 250,000 clones, about four fifths of them present only once. This receptor was identified in an elderly man with acute or convalescent COVID-19. The sequencing input was peripheral blood. The V gene is TRBV3-1 (or the pseudogene TRBV3-2), the J gene TRBJ2-5, with D tentatively TRBD1 (5 bases). The CDR3 loop reads CASSQVGSLGAQYF. CDR3 bases: TGTGCCAGCAGCCAAGTTGGGTCTTTAGGGGCCCAGTACTTC.